These 19 T cell receptor beta chains share one sample of origin, sequenced in a study of T cell responses to AZD1222 COVID-19 vaccine (dated by TCRdb to about 2021). The time point label for this specimen denotes: about 28 days (+/-7) after the second vaccine dose. This specimen's treatment or condition label, per the study, means: meningococcal conjugate vaccine given as trial control. Receptor libraries were prepared by the immunoSEQ multiplex PCR assay. TCRdb obtained this table from immuneACCESS and retained in-frame rearrangements with V and J assigned. These tables miss some clones; where compared with another copy, unresolved V genes account for less than half of the shortfall, and the remainder is unexplained. The table for this sample lists 180,000 or so clones; 75% to 90% of them were counted only once. In total, the top ten clones hold 3.5% to 5.5% of the sample. Material: peripheral blood, obtained 28 days after the second dose of the MenACWY control vaccine. These receptor sequences come from an adult who received the MenACWY meningococcal vaccine as a control.

This rearrangement joins TRBV12-3 or TRBV12-4 to TRBJ2-3; D could derive from TRBD1 or TRBD2 (5 bases each). The CDR3 has 12 amino acids. Trimming took off 6 bases at V and 2 bases at J, with 6 bases between the two ends. CDR3 protein: CASRGVTDTQYF. The CDR3 coding sequence is TGTGCCAGCAGGGGGGTCACAGATACGCAGTATTTT.

The chain carries TRBV30 and TRBJ2-3; D call uncertain. The germline CDR1 and CDR2 sequences are GTSNPN and SVGIG (reference sequence). Between the trimmed V and J ends, which lost 6 bases and 4 bases, there was a span of 14 bases. This CDR3 is 13 amino acids long. The CDR3 loop reads CACEPPGADTQYF. In DNA form, the CDR3 reads TGTGCCTGTGAACCCCCTGGGGCAGATACGCAGTATTTT.

The chain employs TRBV7-2 and TRBJ1-3; D unclear. This CDR3 is built from 15 residues. Trimming took off 1 base at V and 4 bases at J, with 11 bases between the two ends. Germline-derived CDR1 and CDR2 are SGHTA and FQGNSA. The CDR3 loop is CASSLVGQAGNTIYF. CDR3 nucleotides: TGTGCCAGCAGCTTAGTTGGGCAAGCAGGAAACACCATATATTTT.

In this sample, this clone turned up once. The chain is built from TRBV4-3 and TRBJ2-5; D is uncertain. V was clipped by 0 bases and J by 2 bases, with 10 bases between them. The CDR3 loop spans 15 amino acids. Per the germline V gene, CDR1 is LGHNA and CDR2 is YSLEER. This CDR3 reads CASSQDSRTQETQYF. The CDR3 region has the DNA TGCGCCAGCAGCCAAGATAGTAGGACGCAAGAGACCCAGTACTTC.

The CDR3, as DNA: TGCAGTGCTAGGGGTGAGGAGACCCAGTACTTC. It translates to CSARGEETQYF. V and J are TRBV20-1 and TRBJ2-5; D unresolved. Germline V gene sequence: CDR1 DFQATT, CDR2 SNEGSKA (reference sequence). This CDR3 comprises 11 residues. Trimming cost V 3 bases and J 5 bases, with 7 bases left between them.

The gene calls are TRBV7-9 and TRBJ1-1, with TRBD1 matching 8 bases. After removal of 5 bases from V and 2 bases from J, the junction contained 7 bases not matched to a gene. The germline CDR1 and CDR2 sequences are SEHNR and FQNEAQ (reference sequence). The CDR3 consists of 15 residues. The CDR3 protein is CASSRDTGGNTEAFF. The CDR3 coding sequence is TGTGCCAGCAGCAGAGATACAGGGGGTAACACTGAAGCTTTCTTT.

The rearrangement uses TRBV28 and TRBJ1-5; D ambiguous. V lost 6 bases and J 6 bases, leaving 18 bases between the germline ends. The length of the CDR3 is 15 residues. CDR1 and CDR2 (germline): MDHEN, SYDVKM. The CDR3 here is CASSLGRDTFQPQHF. The CDR3 DNA sequence: TGTGCCAGCAGCCTCGGGAGGGATACTTTTCAGCCCCAGCATTTT.

The chain joins TRBV27 to TRBJ2-5; 10 bases agree with TRBD2. The CDR3 has 15 amino acids. Germline values: CDR1 MNHEY, CDR2 SMNVEV (reference sequence). V was pared by 7 bases and J by 3 bases, with 8 bases of the junction left unmatched. The CDR3 DNA sequence: TGTGCCAGCATGGAGTGGACTAGCGGTAAAGAGACCCAGTACTTC. Translating gives CASMEWTSGKETQYF.

The chain links TRBV28 to TRBJ1-6, with D unresolved. CDR1 and CDR2 from the germline V gene are MDHEN and SYDVKM. Trimming took off 6 bases at V and 10 bases at J, with 22 bases between the two ends. The CDR3 is 16 amino acids. The CDR3 here is CASRPLGVWVNSPLHF. CDR3 DNA: TGTGCCAGCAGGCCACTCGGGGTGTGGGTAAACTCACCCCTCCACTTT.

The rearrangement joins TRBV27 to TRBJ2-1; 9 bases fit TRBD2. Germline CDR1 and CDR2: MNHEY and SMNVEV (reference sequence). The CDR3 contains 15 residues. Losses at the gene ends were 5 bases for V and 3 bases for J; bases not matched to a gene: 5. For the CDR3, the DNA is TGTGCCAGCAGTCCAGGGACTAGCAGCTACAATGAGCAGTTCTTC. It codes for CASSPGTSSYNEQFF.

The genes are TRBV25-1 and TRBJ1-1, with D tentatively TRBD1 (5 bases). The CDR3 extends over 17 amino acids. Trimming left V 0 bases short and J 1 base short, with 15 bases between. CDR1 and CDR2 from the germline V gene are MGHDK and SYGVNS. The DNA of the CDR3 is TGTGCCAGCAGTGAATATGGCCGGGTAGGGGAGAACACTGAAGCTTTCTTT. Its translation: CASSEYGRVGENTEAFF.

This sequence joins TRBV7-8 and TRBJ1-1; 7 bases line up with TRBD1. V lost 1 base and J lost 1; bases outside the gene matches: 3. The CDR3 totals 15 residues. From germline, CDR1 is SGHVS and CDR2 FQNEAQ. This CDR3 reads CASSLVAGGNTEAFF. The CDR3, as DNA: TGTGCCAGCAGCTTAGTGGCAGGGGGGAACACTGAAGCTTTCTTT.

This rearrangement joins TRBV18 to TRBJ2-7, with D unclear. V gave up 0 bases and J gave up 0 bases, with 9 bases separating them. There are 15 residues in the CDR3. Germline V lookup: CDR1 KGHSH, CDR2 LQKENI. CDR3 sequence (DNA): TGTGCCAGCTCACCACCAGCATTAAGCTCCTACGAGCAGTACTTC. As protein: CASSPPALSSYEQYF.

The V gene is TRBV24-1, the J gene TRBJ1-1; no clear D gene. CDR3 length: 15 amino acids. Between the trimmed V and J ends, which lost 4 bases and 0 bases, there was a span of 11 bases. Germline CDR1 and CDR2: KGHDR and SFDVKD. This CDR3 reads CATSDSQLMNTEAFF. The CDR3 DNA follows: TGTGCCACCAGTGACTCACAGCTAATGAACACTGAAGCTTTCTTT.

The gene calls are TRBV7-2 and TRBJ2-7; TRBD2 matches 10 bases. Germline V gene data show CDR1 as SGHTA and CDR2 as FQGNSA. The CDR3 is 17 amino acids. V shed 4 bases and J 5 bases; nucleotides not matched to a gene: 14. The CDR3 coding sequence is TGTGCCAGCAGCTCCCCGTCCGCTAGCGGGAGAAGCGACGAGCAGTACTTC. It encodes CASSSPSASGRSDEQYF.

This clone was seen once. The chain recombines TRBV4-3 with TRBJ1-5; D is unresolved. The CDR3 totals 15 residues. Trimming took 0 bases from V and 2 from J, leaving 8 bases between them. Germline V lookup: CDR1 LGHNA, CDR2 YSLEER. CDR3 in DNA: TGCGCCAGCAGCCAAGATTTTAGGGGCAATCAGCCCCAGCATTTT. It translates to CASSQDFRGNQPQHF.

V and J are TRBV27 and TRBJ1-5; TRBD1 matches at 7 bases. Germline-derived CDR1 and CDR2 are MNHEY and SMNVEV (reference sequence). There are 13 residues in the CDR3. Trimming at V came to 6 bases and at J to 6 bases, leaving 5 bases not matched to a gene. CDR3 in amino acids: CASRDPGGQPQHF. The CDR3 nucleotides are TGTGCCAGCAGGGACCCAGGGGGTCAGCCCCAGCATTTT.

This sequence joins TRBV6-5 and TRBJ2-5; D not certain. Germline CDR1 is MNHEY and CDR2 is SVGAGI. The CDR3 spans 12 residues. Trimming took off 2 bases at V and 0 bases at J, with 1 base between the two ends. The CDR3 DNA sequence: TGTGCCAGCAGTTACGACCAAGAGACCCAGTACTTC. The encoded protein is CASSYDQETQYF.

The V call is TRBV4-3, the J call TRBJ2-7; 9 bases fit TRBD2. J lost 3 bases, V lost 2 bases, and 5 bases had no gene match. CDR3 size: 15 residues. The germline gives CDR1 LGHNA, CDR2 YSLEER. The CDR3 DNA is TGCGCCAGCAGCCAAAGCGGGAGGCCCAACTACGAGCAGTACTTC. Translating gives CASSQSGRPNYEQYF.